What follows describes a single T cell receptor (beta chain). This clone occurred once. Its antigen is still unknown. Base qualities were left out, and no much larger clone turns up one base away. The CDR3, from cysteine to phenylalanine, totals 15 residues. Only the CDR3 part of the read is kept: 45 bases, read in frame from the first base. CDR1 MDHEN and CDR2 SYDVKM are derived from the germline V gene. V lost 6 bases and J lost 0 bases; the stretch between them is 14 bases long. The data are from a study of blood T cell repertoires in COVID-19 (TCRdb year 2020). Concerning the study at large: Samples covering the acute and convalescent phases of COVID-19 were provided by collaborators in the United States, Italy and Spain. The material from the prospective study consisted of cDNA or gDNA derived from T cells, B-cell-depleted T cells, or PBMCs. Sample metadata almost always included a de-identified subject ID, COVID-19 status, age in years and sex. Deeply sampled blood TCRbeta repertoires from subjects exposed to, actively infected with, or recovered from COVID-19 were included in the dataset. Where available, HLA class I and class II types were obtained from metadata supplied by the sample provider rather than from assay-based typing. The repertoires were made available in a free public database intended to serve as a resource for research on the immune response to SARS-CoV-2. Samples were obtained from the ongoing ImmuneRACE study (first 160 participants) and from over a thousand subjects provided by 6 global collaborators.

The collaborating institutions used their own protocols to collect whole blood in K2EDTA tubes. Collaborator samples were shipped for TCRbeta analysis as frozen whole blood, isolated PBMCs, or DNA extracted from either sample type. TCRbeta CDR3 regions were amplified from genomic DNA using the immunoSEQ Assay, a bias-controlled multiplex PCR. In the paper's pipeline: Within the assay, amplification of reference gene primers was used to estimate how many nucleated cells each sample contained. To quantify the absolute abundance of each unique TCRbeta CDR3 rearrangement, sequence reads were collapsed and filtered. For each sample, productive Simpson clonality was calculated by taking the square root of Simpson's diversity index across productive rearrangements. Held by TCRdb, this immuneACCESS table contains in-frame sequences only and omits some clones. Under half of the omission traces to an unresolved V gene where checked; the cause of the rest is unknown. The V and J calls and clone size were taken over from that table, and D and trimming were inferred from the DNA. The sample includes fewer than 250,000 clones, with around four fifths observed a single time. Approximately 8.1% of the sample goes to the ten largest clones.

What the authors observed across the whole study: The amount of clinical and demographic metadata varied by source and participant and was provided uncurated.

Rearrangement joined TRBV28 to TRBJ1-1; the best D guess is TRBD1, with 6 bases matching. The TCR was taken from a woman in her 50s with active or convalescent COVID-19. Input material: peripheral blood. The CDR3 region reads CASRIAGALNTEAFF. The DNA reads as follows: TGTGCCAGCAGAATAGCAGGGGCGCTGAACACTGAAGCTTTCTTT.